What follows describes a single TCR beta chain. No antigen is known for it. The CDR3 is 16 amino acids. Trimming cost V 6 bases and J 1 base, with 15 bases left between them. This entry comes from a study of T-cell memory formation after mild COVID-19. The overall study: Most TCR clusters belonged to a single donor.

TCRdb reprocessed the 5' RACE reads via MiXCR and lists one record per CDR3 protein. Of nearly 110,000 distinct CDR3 sequences listed, approximately 15% are singletons. Study-wide points: CD4+ bias marked clones expanding day 15 to 37, unlike balanced contracting clones.

J is TRBJ2-2 and V is TRBV12-3 or TRBV12-4, with D perhaps assigned TRBD1 or TRBD2 (5 bases each). This clonotype was obtained from an adult woman who had mild COVID-19 (a few samples of this study predate the infection). Cell type and time point are not known. The sequencing input was PBMCs or a T cell subset sorted from them (not recorded which). CDR3 nucleotide sequence: TGTGCCAGCAGGCACTCCGGGACGGAGAACACCGGGGAGCTGTTTTTT. Translating gives CASRHSGTENTGELFF.